Sequencing of this T cell receptor beta chain was carried out in a study of cytomegalovirus exposure and HLA in healthy donors. Primers for the PCR totalled 60 Vbeta and 13 Jbeta. Original methodology: A later analysis tallied approximately 80 million unique TCR beta chains, approximately 10 million of them shared. Profiling relied on immunoSEQ multiplex PCR, and the TCRdb table lists in-frame clones only, not all of them. D and trimming come from the DNA, and the V and J calls and clone size come from that table. The data contain 200,000 or so clones, 78% of them singletons. What was sequenced was PBMCs. The clonotype originates from a woman aged 25 to 39 in good health and CMV-seropositive.

The CDR3 spells CASSVQNSLAGASHEQYF. The CDR3 DNA is TGTGCCAGCAGTGTTCAGAATAGCCTAGCGGGAGCTTCCCACGAGCAGTACTTC. The chain joins TRBV6-1 to TRBJ2-7; 10 nucleotides line up with TRBD2. CDR3 length: 18 amino acids. Germline CDR1 reads MNHNS; CDR2 reads SASEGT. V was clipped by 4 bases and J by 5 bases; unmatched bases: 17.